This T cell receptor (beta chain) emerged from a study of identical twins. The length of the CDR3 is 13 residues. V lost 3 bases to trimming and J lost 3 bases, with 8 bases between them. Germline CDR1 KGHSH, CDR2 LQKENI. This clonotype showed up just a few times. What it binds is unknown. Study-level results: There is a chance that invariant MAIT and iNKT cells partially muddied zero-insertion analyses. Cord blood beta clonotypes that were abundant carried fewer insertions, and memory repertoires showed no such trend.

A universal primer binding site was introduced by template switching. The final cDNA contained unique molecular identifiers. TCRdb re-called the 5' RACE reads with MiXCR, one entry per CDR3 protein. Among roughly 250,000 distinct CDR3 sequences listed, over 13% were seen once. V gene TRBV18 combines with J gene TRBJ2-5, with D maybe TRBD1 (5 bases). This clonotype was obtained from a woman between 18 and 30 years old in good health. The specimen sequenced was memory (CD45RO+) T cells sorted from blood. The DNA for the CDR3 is TGTGCCAGCTCACCGTCAGGGAAAGAGACCCAGTACTTC. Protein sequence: CASSPSGKETQYF. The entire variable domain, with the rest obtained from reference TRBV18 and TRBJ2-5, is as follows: NAGVMQNPRHLVRRRGQEARLRCSPMKGHSHVYWYRQLPEEGLKFMVYLQKENIIDESGMPKERFSAEFPKEGPSILRIQQVVRGDSAAYFCASSPSGKETQYFGPGTRLLVL.